Reported below is one TCR beta chain. Its antigen is unidentified. TCRdb's table, derived via immunoSEQ multiplex PCR, lists solely in-frame clones and lacks some. The sample has roughly 520,000 clones, around 95% seen once. The data stem from a study of shared clonotypes between healthy human individuals. Study outcomes and limitations: Sharing across four donors was highest in naive CD4 (roughly 5%) and lowest in memory CD8 (0.4%). Incompleteness in sorted-subset sequencing, despite large depth, was shown by rarefaction. Larger estimated richness was generally recorded for naive subsets relative to memory subsets.

V lost 0 bases to trimming and J lost 9 bases, with 18 bases between them. This CDR3 comprises 16 residues. The sample consisted of naive CD4+ T cells sorted from blood. Subset denoted: CD45RA+ positively selected. J is TRBJ1-5 and V is TRBV23-1; tentative D call: TRBD1 (5 bases). TRBV23-1 falls under the ORF class, with uncertain function. The receptor was derived from a young woman in good health. The CDR3 nucleotides read TGCGCCAGCAGTCAATCATCCGTGGACACCAAATTGCCCCAGCATTTT. This sequence encodes CASSQSSVDTKLPQHF.